The 14 T cell receptor beta chains below all came from one sample that was sequenced in a study of blood T cell repertoires in COVID-19. Data came from immunoSEQ multiplex PCR; TCRdb stores just in-frame clones and leaves some out. The sample yields 140,000 to 150,000 clones, about 80% seen once. The sequenced sample consisted of peripheral blood. The receptors were gathered from a human donor in a cohort sampled during active COVID-19.

V gene TRBV12-1 combines with J gene TRBJ2-7; the D call of TRBD2 is as the table states it, not checked on the DNA. TRBV12-1 corresponds to a pseudogene. The CDR3 spans 19 residues. For the CDR3, the DNA is TGTGCCAGCAGTTTTACCGGGACTAGCGGGGGCGGGGGGGTCCACGAGCAGTACGTC. This translates into CASSFTGTSGGGGVHEQYV.

The gene calls are TRBV5-6 and TRBJ2-1; possibly TRBD2 for D (5 bases). Trimming cost V 3 bases and J 5 bases, with 15 bases left between them. Germline lookup yields CDR1 SGHDT and CDR2 YYEEEE. This CDR3 is 15 amino acids long. The CDR3 coding sequence is TGTGCCAGCAGCTGGGCGGGCCTCAACAACAATGAGCAGTTCTTC. Its protein product is CASSWAGLNNNEQFF.

This clone was detected only once. This chain links TRBV19 with TRBJ2-3, with a tentative D call TRBD2 (6 bases). The germline CDR1 and CDR2 sequences are LNHDA and SQIVND (reference sequence). V was cut by 2 bases and J by 2 bases, with 17 bases left in between. The CDR3 extends over 17 amino acids. The CDR3 protein is CASSISQGWGLTDTQYF. In DNA, the CDR3 is TGTGCCAGTAGTATAAGCCAGGGCTGGGGACTCACAGATACGCAGTATTTT.

This chain uses TRBV6-5 with TRBJ2-7, with D perhaps matching TRBD2 (5 bases). Germline lookup yields CDR1 MNHEY and CDR2 SVGAGI. The CDR3 runs to 14 residues. Trimming removed 0 bases at V and 2 bases at J, with 8 bases between. This CDR3 is CASSYSWGAYEQYF. In DNA, the CDR3 is TGTGCCAGCAGTTACTCCTGGGGAGCCTACGAGCAGTACTTC.

The chain employs TRBV2 and TRBJ2-1, with TRBD2 identical over 9 bases. This CDR3 is 15 amino acids long. Germline V gene sequence: CDR1 SNHLY, CDR2 FYNNEI. After removal of 3 bases from V and 9 bases from J, the junction contained 9 bases not matched to a gene. This CDR3 is CASSEQARGGGEQFF. DNA for the CDR3: TGTGCCAGCAGTGAGCAAGCGCGGGGGGGAGGTGAGCAGTTCTTC.

V and J are TRBV19 and TRBJ2-2, with 12 nucleotides matching TRBD2. Germline CDR1 LNHDA, CDR2 SQIVND (reference sequence). The trim removed 3 bases at V and 2 bases at J, leaving 1 base unmatched. CDR3 length: 16 residues. The CDR3 loop is CASSMGLAGNTGELFF. CDR3 sequence (DNA): TGTGCCAGTAGTATGGGACTAGCGGGTAACACCGGGGAGCTGTTTTTT.

This clone has a handful of counts. Sequence at one end of the junction differs from germline and may be a read error. The V gene is TRBV5-1, the J gene TRBJ2-1; 13 bases fit TRBD2. From germline, CDR1 is SGHRS and CDR2 YFSETQ. The CDR3 runs to 13 residues. CDR3 in amino acids: CASSTSGRALRVF. CDR3 coding DNA: TGCGCCAGCTCTACTAGCGGGAGGGCCCTCCGGGTCTTC. The complete variable domain, with remaining parts taken from reference TRBV5-1 and TRBJ2-1, reads KAGVTQTPRYLIKTRGQQVTLSCSPISGHRSVSWYQQTPGQGLQFLFEYFSETQRNKGNFPGRFSGRQFSNSRSEMNVSTLELGDSALYLCASSTSGRALRVFGPGTRLTVL.

This chain connects TRBV11-2 to TRBJ1-1, with D maybe TRBD1 (5 bases). Trimming stripped 5 bases from V and 7 bases from J, with 17 bases between. CDR3 length: 14 residues. The V gene's germline CDR1 is SGHAT and CDR2 FQNNGV. The CDR3: CASSVRGRDGEAFF. CDR3 DNA sequence: TGTGCCAGCAGCGTTAGAGGGCGGGACGGTGAAGCTTTCTTT.

The chain has TRBV2 and TRBJ1-2, with 7 bases aligning to TRBD1. Germline loops: CDR1 SNHLY, CDR2 FYNNEI. V shed 10 bases, J shed 2 bases, and the junction held 7 bases outside the gene matches. CDR3 length: 13 amino acids. In nucleotides, the CDR3 is TGTGCCACCGAGGGGGGACAGAACTATGGCTACACCTTC. Protein sequence: CATEGGQNYGYTF.

V usage is TRBV3-1 (or the pseudogene TRBV3-2) and J usage is TRBJ1-6; D remains unclear. Germline V CDR1 and CDR2: LGHDT, YNNKEL (reference sequence). Trimming pared 3 bases from V and 10 bases from J, leaving 10 bases between. The CDR3 is made up of 13 amino acids. CDR3 region: CASSQSHRSPLHF. In nucleotides, the CDR3 is TGTGCCAGCAGCCAGAGTCACCGGTCACCCCTCCACTTT.

This chain uses TRBV7-6 with TRBJ2-7; maybe TRBD2 (5 bases). This CDR3 contains 13 residues. V lost 4 bases and J 3 bases, leaving 10 bases between the germline ends. Germline V gene data show CDR1 as SGHVS and CDR2 as FNYEAQ. CDR3: CASSSEGGYEQYF. The CDR3 DNA follows: TGTGCCAGCAGCTCCGAGGGCGGCTACGAGCAGTACTTC.

V is TRBV6-6 and J is TRBJ2-5, with 8 positions matching TRBD2. This CDR3 region has 13 residues. CDR1 is MNHNY and CDR2 is SVGAGI in the germline V gene (reference sequence). V lost 4 bases to trimming and J lost 10 bases; unmatched junction nucleotides: 8. The CDR3 DNA reads TGTGCCAGCAGTTCCCGGGGGACTAGGAACCAGTACTTC. It codes for CASSSRGTRNQYF.

The V call is TRBV4-1, the J call TRBJ1-4; 10 bases fit TRBD1. Germline V CDR1 and CDR2: MGHRA, YSYEKL. The CDR3 covers 16 residues. Trimming removed 4 bases from V and 7 bases from J; junction bases left unmatched: 9. CDR3 bases: TGCGCCAGCAGCCTCGAACCGGGACAGGGGAGTGAAAAACTGTTTTTT. Its translation: CASSLEPGQGSEKLFF.

The rearrangement joins TRBV10-1 to TRBJ1-5, with D unclear. The CDR3 spans 10 residues. Germline values: CDR1 WNHNN, CDR2 SYGVQD (reference sequence). Trimming cost V 7 bases and J 14 bases, with 12 bases left between them. CDR3 in amino acids: CASTWEGEHF. Here the CDR3 DNA reads TGCGCCAGCACGTGGGAGGGTGAGCATTTT.